What follows is one TCR beta chain and its context. Its antigen remains unknown. Through 5' RACE with UMI labels, the TRB cDNA libraries were prepared. Reprocessing the 5' RACE reads, TCRdb reports a single entry for every CDR3 protein and omits DNA. Its table lists roughly 130,000 distinct CDR3 sequences. This record belongs to a study of CXCR3-negative and CXCR3-positive naive CD8 T cells. The CD45RO-CCR7+CD27+CD95- phenotype denoted naive CD8+ T cells. Notes on the study in general: For the naive subsets, surface CD5 was similar, and TCR strength was inferred from TRB CDR3 properties. Naive cells that were CXCR3-positive had more hydrophobic TRB CDR3s (compared with CXCR3-negative naive cells).

Germline-derived CDR1 and CDR2 are ENHRY and SYGVKD. CDR3 length equals 13 residues. This TCR was recovered from a human donor in good health. Some clones in this sample may be carry-over from other donors' samples. The sequenced sample consisted of naive CXCR3+ CD8+ T cells from blood. Indicated subset: CD45RO-CCR7+CD27+CD95- naive CD8+ T cells expressing CXCR3 (TNR3+). The chain links TRBV10-3 to TRBJ2-1; TCRdb lists TRBD1, though no DNA is available to test this call. The CDR3 loop is CASEWGRGNEQFF.